The T cell receptor beta chain under discussion was sequenced for a study of vaccination and CD4 T cells after COVID-19. The wider study: Six men and four women formed the convalescents, two being Hispanic.

In regard to this clonotype: Its antigen is not identified.

Sample treatment: approximately 11-day PBMC culture with coronavirus spike peptide pools or control peptides (ViraFEST assay). Researchers collected the unexposed donor's CD4+ T cells before the COVID-19 pandemic (2011-2018). Oncomine TCR Beta short-read sequencing was applied to DNA from cultured CD4+ T cells. TCRdb analysed the PCR reads with MiXCR anew, one entry per CDR3 protein. In the table there are some 9,700 distinct CDR3 sequences, around 60% of which are singletons. V lost 1 base and J 7 bases, leaving 5 bases between the germline ends. CDR1 is GTSNPN and CDR2 is SVGIG in the germline V gene (reference sequence). This CDR3 is 12 amino acids long.

The chain is built from TRBV30 and TRBJ1-6; D is uncertain. The sequence was collected from a human donor in good health. The sequenced material came from CD4+ T cells from blood, cultured in vitro. CDR3 residues: CAWSGQNSPLHF. CDR3 coding DNA: TGTGCCTGGAGTGGGCAGAATTCACCCCTCCACTTT.